Below are 24 T cell receptor beta chains sequenced from a single sample in a study of molecular identifiers for immune sequencing clone quantification. Each CDR3 protein is one row after TCRdb ran MiXCR on the PCR reads. The table has approximately 550,000 distinct CDR3 sequences, over 20% seen once. Sample: naive CD8+ T cells from blood, with Jurkat cell RNA spiked in. Subset defined: FACS-sorted CD8+CD4-CCR7+CD45RA+ naive T cells. These receptors all stem from a human donor in good health. Some libraries in this study had Jurkat cell RNA spiked in.

The V gene is TRBV6-6, the J gene TRBJ2-7; D unresolved. The CDR3 runs 15 residues. Trimming left V 0 bases short and J 2 bases short, with 11 bases between. Germline V gives CDR1 MNHNY, CDR2 SVGAGI (reference sequence). CDR3 sequence reads: CASSYSRNLAYEQYF. For the CDR3, the DNA is TGTGCCAGCAGTTACTCCAGGAACCTGGCCTACGAGCAGTACTTC.

Details on this clonotype: This may be a read error: a much more frequent sequence differs by one nucleotide. V and J are TRBV14 and TRBJ2-3; a possible D gene is TRBD2 (5 bases). This CDR3 contains 19 residues. CDR1 and CDR2 (germline): SGHDN, FVKESK. This chain's CDR3 is CASSQSGNQLVLGTNTQYF. The CDR3 DNA reads TGTGCCAGCAGCCAAAGTGGGAATCAACTAGTCCTGGGCACAAATACGCAGTATTTT.

The chain couples TRBV27 to TRBJ2-2, with TRBD2 identical over 8 bases. The V segment lost 2 bases and the J segment 5 bases; nucleotides outside the gene matches: 7. The CDR3 consists of 16 residues. From germline, CDR1 is MNHEY and CDR2 SMNVEV (reference sequence). CDR3 coding DNA: TGTGCCAGCAGTTTAGACGGACTAGCATGGACCGGGGAGCTGTTTTTT. It translates to CASSLDGLAWTGELFF.

The table lists this clonotype with many counts. The chain has TRBV28 and TRBJ2-2; 8 bases map to TRBD1. V shed 3 bases and J 6 bases; nucleotides not matched to a gene: 6. The CDR3 spans 15 residues. In germline, CDR1 is MDHEN, CDR2 SYDVKM. This chain's CDR3 is CASSFRGLVAGELFF. CDR3 DNA: TGTGCCAGCAGTTTCAGGGGGCTGGTCGCCGGGGAGCTGTTTTTT. Together with reference TRBV28 and TRBJ2-2, the CDR3 gives the full variable domain: DVKVTQSSRYLVKRTGEKVFLECVQDMDHENMFWYRQDPGLGLRLIYFSYDVKMKEKGDIPEGYSVSREKKERFSLILESASTNQTSMYLCASSFRGLVAGELFFGEGSRLTVL.

This clonotype occurred many times. The CDR3 reads CAWSSQGLNTDTQYF. CDR3 bases: TGTGCCTGGAGTTCACAGGGCCTTAACACAGATACGCAGTATTTT. This chain links TRBV30 with TRBJ2-3; TRBD1 might be the D (6 bases). Trimming stripped 2 bases from V and 2 bases from J, with 14 bases between. Germline loops: CDR1 GTSNPN, CDR2 SVGIG (reference sequence). This CDR3 is built from 15 residues.

This chain uses TRBV28 with TRBJ2-7; 14 bases are shared with TRBD2. The length of the CDR3 is 15 residues. Germline loops: CDR1 MDHEN, CDR2 SYDVKM. J gave up 6 bases and V 5 bases, and 6 bases lay outside the gene matches. CDR3 nucleotides: TGTGCCAGCAGTCTAGGGACTAGCGGGAGTTCCGAGCAGTACTTC. Translating gives CASSLGTSGSSEQYF.

As regards this clonotype: A much larger clone is a single base away; this may be a read error. The J gene is TRBJ1-1, the V gene TRBV4-1; possibly TRBD1 for D (6 bases). The germline V and J ends were trimmed by 7 bases and 4 bases, with 16 bases remaining between them. CDR1 and CDR2 from the germline V gene are MGHRA and YSYEKL. The CDR3 is 14 amino acids. The CDR3 is CASNPSKGVTEAFF. CDR3 in DNA: TGCGCCAGCAACCCCTCGAAGGGGGTCACTGAAGCTTTCTTT.

The chain joins TRBV10-1 to TRBJ2-7, with 8 bases that match TRBD1. The germline V gene encodes CDR1 WNHNN and CDR2 SYGVQD (reference sequence). The CDR3 contains 15 residues. The V and J ends lost 5 bases and 0 bases, in that order; junction bases with no gene match: 6. DNA for the CDR3: TGCGCCAGCAGTCTCCGGGACAGGTGCTCCTACGAGCAGTACTTC. It codes for CASSLRDRCSYEQYF.

The table lists this clonotype with a count of one. At one end the junction does not follow the germline gene, possibly because of a read error. The chain couples TRBV5-6 to TRBJ1-1; no clear D. The CDR3 covers 15 residues. Germline loops: CDR1 SGHDT, CDR2 YYEEEE. CDR3 region: CASSPSIGLNIEAFF. The CDR3 DNA follows: TGTGCCAGCAGCCCCTCGATCGGATTGAACATTGAAGCTTTCTTT.

This chain connects TRBV28 to TRBJ2-7; 9 bases map to TRBD2. Per the germline V gene, CDR1 is MDHEN and CDR2 is SYDVKM. V lost 5 bases and J lost 0; bases outside the gene matches: 5. This CDR3 region has 15 residues. The CDR3 DNA follows: TGTGCCAGCAGTCTCATAGCGGGAGCCTCCTACGAGCAGTACTTC. Protein: CASSLIAGASYEQYF.

The genes are TRBV6-2 or TRBV6-3 and TRBJ1-6; D remains unclear. V gave up 0 bases and J gave up 0 bases, with 12 bases separating them. This CDR3 has 18 amino acids. Germline CDR1 and CDR2: MNHEY and SVGEGT. The CDR3 spells CASSYSGPTSSYNSPLHF. Here the CDR3 DNA reads TGTGCCAGCAGTTACTCTGGACCGACGAGCTCCTATAATTCACCCCTCCACTTT.

This clonotype has a count of ten or more. The chain uses TRBV24-1 and TRBJ2-3; tentative D call: TRBD1 (5 bases). There are 12 residues in the CDR3. Germline V gives CDR1 KGHDR, CDR2 SFDVKD. The germline V and J ends were trimmed by 3 bases and 8 bases, with 8 bases remaining between them. CDR3 residues: CATSDDRRTQYF. CDR3 coding DNA: TGTGCCACCAGTGATGACAGACGTACGCAGTATTTT.

This clonotype was recorded a few times. V is TRBV2 and J is TRBJ1-6, with 10 bases fitting TRBD1. The germline gives CDR1 SNHLY, CDR2 FYNNEI. Germline trimming cut 7 bases from V and 8 bases from J; bases unmatched to any gene: 5. The CDR3 spans 14 residues. The CDR3 DNA is TGTGCCAGCACCCCGGGACAGGGGTATTCACCCCTCCACTTT. It specifies CASTPGQGYSPLHF.

In this sample, this clonotype turned up many times. The V call is TRBV7-9, the J call TRBJ1-3; 7 nucleotides align to TRBD1. After removal of 6 bases from V and 2 bases from J, the junction contained 4 bases not matched to a gene. The CDR3 length is 14 residues. The germline CDR1 and CDR2 sequences are SEHNR and FQNEAQ (reference sequence). The CDR3 DNA reads as TGTGCCAGCAGTACCAGGGGGACTGGAAACACCATATATTTT. Encoded protein: CASSTRGTGNTIYF.

V usage is TRBV27 and J usage is TRBJ2-3; 8 bases line up with TRBD2. The germline V gene encodes CDR1 MNHEY and CDR2 SMNVEV (reference sequence). V shed 2 bases and J 3 bases; nucleotides not matched to a gene: 7. The CDR3 covers 16 residues. The CDR3 region has the DNA TGTGCCAGCAGTTTAAGGCGCGGGGGGTTAACAGATACGCAGTATTTT. Protein sequence: CASSLRRGGLTDTQYF.

The chain couples TRBV7-9 to TRBJ2-2, with a possible D match to TRBD1 (7 bases). Germline assignment: CDR1 SEHNR and CDR2 FQNEAQ (reference sequence). The CDR3 loop spans 15 amino acids. V was shortened by 4 bases and J by 5 bases, with 14 bases between the two germline ends. The CDR3 reads CASSSGGLLTGELFF. The CDR3 DNA reads as TGTGCCAGCAGCTCAGGGGGGCTTTTGACCGGGGAGCTGTTTTTT.

This clonotype was seen a few times. V usage is TRBV28 and J usage is TRBJ1-3; D unresolved. Germline V lookup: CDR1 MDHEN, CDR2 SYDVKM. The V and J ends lost 5 bases and 0 bases respectively, with 11 bases between them. This CDR3 has 15 residues. CDR3 DNA: TGTGCCAGCAGTCCAGATTGGGGCTCTGGAAACACCATATATTTT. Translated, it gives CASSPDWGSGNTIYF.

This clonotype has a count of ten or more. This chain's CDR3 is CASSVGRTGELFF. DNA for the CDR3: TGTGCCAGCAGCGTAGGGAGAACCGGGGAGCTGTTTTTT. This sequence joins TRBV9 and TRBJ2-2, with D hard to call. This CDR3 comprises 13 residues. CDR1 and CDR2 (germline): SGDLS, YYNGEE. The ends were cut back, 0 bases at V and 5 bases at J, with 5 bases in the middle.

On this clonotype: This may come from a read error, since a much larger clone is one base off. This chain links TRBV15 with TRBJ1-1, with D possibly TRBD1 on 5 matching bases. The CDR3 length is 14 residues. The germline V gene encodes CDR1 LNHNV and CDR2 YYDKDF (reference sequence). The CDR3 is CATSRDQGDTDAFF. CDR3 DNA: TGTGCCACCAGCAGAGATCAAGGGGATACTGATGCTTTCTTT.

This clonotype came up many times. The rearrangement uses TRBV27 and TRBJ2-4, with D perhaps assigned TRBD1 or TRBD2 (5 bases each). Germline V gene sequence: CDR1 MNHEY, CDR2 SMNVEV (reference sequence). V was cut by 6 bases and J by 7 bases, with 16 bases left in between. The CDR3 covers 14 residues. DNA for the CDR3: TGTGCCAGCAGAATAACCGGGGCCGAGAACATTCAGTACTTC. It yields the protein CASRITGAENIQYF.

This rearrangement joins TRBV29-1 to TRBJ2-1, with D hard to call. The germline CDR1 and CDR2 sequences are SQVTM and ANQGSEA. This CDR3 has 12 residues. Trimming took off 1 base at V and 3 bases at J, with 4 bases between the two ends. This chain's CDR3 is CSVEGNYNEQFF. The CDR3 coding sequence is TGCAGCGTTGAAGGGAACTACAATGAGCAGTTCTTC.

The rearrangement joins TRBV3-2 to TRBJ2-7. TRBV3-2 is given as a pseudogene. The CDR3 has 17 residues. The DNA for the CDR3 is TGTGCCAGCAGCCAAGAAACTACACTCGCCAGGAGCTACGAGCAGTACTTC. Protein sequence: CASSQETTLARSYEQYF.

The gene calls are TRBV27 and TRBJ2-5, with no clear D. Trimming removed 0 bases at V and 5 bases at J, with 16 bases between. The CDR3 has 16 residues. CDR1 MNHEY and CDR2 SMNVEV come from the germline V gene (reference sequence). In DNA, the CDR3 is TGTGCCAGCAGTTTATCCCCGGAGACTCGGCGGGAGACCCAGTACTTC. Protein: CASSLSPETRRETQYF.

This clonotype has only a few counts. V usage is TRBV20-1 and J usage is TRBJ2-7; 12 bases line up with TRBD2. V dropped 0 bases and J dropped 5; count of bases not matched to a gene: 5. Germline CDR1 and CDR2: DFQATT and SNEGSKA (reference sequence). CDR3 length equals 15 residues. The CDR3 reads CSAREWTSGNDEQYF. CDR3 nucleotides: TGCAGTGCTAGAGAGTGGACTAGCGGGAATGACGAGCAGTACTTC.